The source of this TCR beta chain is a study of T-cell memory formation after mild COVID-19. The study's findings and limits: Proof of SARS-CoV-2 specificity was absent for the second-wave clones that crested on day 37.

Each CDR3 protein gets one entry after TCRdb re-called the 5' RACE reads with MiXCR. The repertoire has some 68,000 distinct CDR3 sequences, approximately 16% of them found once; the top ten carry about a third. This clonotype has only a few counts. The antigen remains undetermined. The sequenced material came from PBMCs or a T cell subset sorted from them (not recorded which). The origin of this receptor is an adult woman who had mild COVID-19 (a few samples of this study predate the infection). Cell type and time point are not known.

The CDR3 DNA sequence: TGTGCCAGCAACTCACATGCCGGGACAGCTGAAGCTTTCTTT. This encodes CASNSHAGTAEAFF. The chain couples TRBV6-5 to TRBJ1-1, with 7 bases identical to TRBD1. V lost 7 bases to trimming and J lost 6 bases; unmatched junction nucleotides: 11. The CDR3 loop spans 14 amino acids. The germline CDR1 and CDR2 sequences are MNHEY and SVGAGI.